This TCR beta chain was documented in a study of T cells in Graves' hyperthyroidism and ophthalmopathy. Amplification yielded TCR beta CDR3 regions, with RNA transcripts as the source. HTBI primers were the set used in a first-round RT-PCR of the TCR CDR3. TCRdb fed the multiplex PCR reads into MiXCR, producing one record per CDR3 protein. The data contain a few hundred thousand distinct CDR3 sequences, around 21% of them seen just once; the ten biggest clones take up approximately 26%. V lost 3 bases and J 5 bases, leaving 17 bases between the germline ends. Germline CDR1 SGHDT, CDR2 YYEEEE. The CDR3 extends over 16 amino acids. Study findings and constraints: Ophthalmopathy could be told apart from stable hyperthyroidism with a 13 V-J model. Expanded thyroid clonotypes (above 0.001) were mostly also found in blood.

As for this clonotype: Its specificity is unknown.

The chain uses TRBV5-6 and TRBJ1-4; tentatively, D is TRBD1 (5 bases). Source material: blood. The sequence was obtained from a man younger than 35 with Graves' hyperthyroidism. Written as DNA, the CDR3 is TGTGCCAGCAGCTGGGGTGGAGCCGGGGGGAATGAAAAACTGTTTTTT. This gives the protein CASSWGGAGGNEKLFF.